The present T cell receptor beta chain was sequenced within a study of Ad26.COV2.S vaccination and SARS-CoV-2 variants (dated by TCRdb to the early 2020s). Study-level background: Donors in the vaccine arm were drawn from COV1001, a multicentre, randomized, double-blind, placebo-controlled phase I-IIa trial testing Ad26.COV2.S in healthy adults. A total of 32 samples were included in the TCR-sequenced set, comprising 19 Ad26.COV2.S vaccine recipients, 5 placebo recipients and 8 SARS-CoV-2 convalescent individuals. Ad26.COV2.S was administered intramuscularly at a dose of 5x10^10 or 1x10^11 viral particles, either as one shot or as two shots given 56 days apart. Investigators remained blinded to trial group allocation during experiments and outcome assessment. Sequencing of the TCRbeta repertoire served to evaluate the specificity and breadth of SARS-CoV-2-reactive T cell receptors following Ad26.COV2.S vaccination. Trial participants were randomized into five groups of five: low-dose or high-dose Ad26.COV2.S given once or twice, or placebo on both occasions. Summary of the overall study and its limitations: Higher spike-specific TCR breadth was observed in Ad26.COV2.S recipients than in placebo recipients (P = 0.0014). After vaccination, substantial breadth of spike-specific CD8+ and CD4+ T cell responses was reported. According to the authors, total T cell responses may have been underestimated by the TCR breadth and depth analyses. Vaccine and placebo recipients had comparable non-spike TCR breadth, which fits with the vaccine containing only spike. The study was not powered to compare responses between vaccine doses or regimens.

As regards this clone: The antigen it binds to is not known. The record has no base qualities; no much larger clone is one base away.

What the treatment or condition label conveys for this sample: roughly 20 received Ad26.COV2.S at low or high dose, single or two shots; 5 received placebo; per-sample allocation not given. For vaccine and placebo recipients, repertoires were sequenced using samples collected on day 63 after the first injection. Between 29 July and 7 August 2020, Cohort 1b enrolled 20 to 30 adults aged 18-55 years at one site in Boston, USA. Ad26.COV2.S consisted of a replication-incompetent adenovirus type 26 vector by which a prefusion-stabilized SARS-CoV-2 spike protein from the original Wuhan strain was expressed. The CDR1 and CDR2 encoded by the germline V gene are SGHVS and FQNEAQ. The CDR3 starts with the cysteine, ends with the phenylalanine, and has 16 residues. This entry keeps only the CDR3 DNA: 48 bases, framed from base 1. V lost 4 bases and J lost 1 base; the stretch between them is 13 bases long. TCRbeta CDR3 regions were sequenced with the immunoSEQ Assay. After extraction, genomic DNA underwent amplification by bias-controlled multiplex PCR, followed by high-throughput sequencing. The paper's data handling went like this. Collapsing and filtering of sequences were performed to quantify the absolute abundance of each unique TCRbeta CDR3 region. T cell fraction was estimated by normalizing TCRbeta template counts to usable DNA, which was measured by amplifying reference genes present in all nucleated cells. Repertoire TCRs were annotated as SARS-CoV-2-specific when V gene, CDR3 amino acid sequence and J gene were exactly matched to a known reactive TCR set. The reference SARS-CoV-2 TCR set came from MIRA and was filtered for enrichment in COVID-19-positive ImmuneCODE repertoires, removing public or cross-reactive TCRs. Using the MIRA antigens, annotated TCRs were further analysed by specific ORF or by position within an ORF. Breadth was defined as annotated unique rearrangements over total unique productive rearrangements; depth was the summed frequency of those rearrangements. Two-sided Wilcoxon rank-sum tests were used to compare TCR breadth between groups. TCRdb mirrors the immuneACCESS table, restricted to in-frame sequences. Some clones are absent from its copies; in checked studies, under half trace to an unresolved V gene, and the reason for the others is unknown. V and J calls and clone size follow that table, whereas D and trimming were derived from the DNA. The sample table records 400,000 to 500,000 clones; roughly 90% of these occur just once. The top ten clones comprise roughly 4% of the sample.

The starting material was peripheral blood, obtained in a trial of Ad26.COV2.S vaccine versus placebo. The source of this sequence is a person between 18 and 59 years old who received the Ad26.COV2.S COVID-19 vaccine or a placebo. This chain is built from TRBV7-8 and TRBJ2-2; the D gene cannot be named for sure. The CDR3 region reads CASSSRPPRNTGELFF. The sequenced DNA: TGTGCCAGCAGCTCACGCCCGCCCAGGAACACCGGGGAGCTGTTTTTT.